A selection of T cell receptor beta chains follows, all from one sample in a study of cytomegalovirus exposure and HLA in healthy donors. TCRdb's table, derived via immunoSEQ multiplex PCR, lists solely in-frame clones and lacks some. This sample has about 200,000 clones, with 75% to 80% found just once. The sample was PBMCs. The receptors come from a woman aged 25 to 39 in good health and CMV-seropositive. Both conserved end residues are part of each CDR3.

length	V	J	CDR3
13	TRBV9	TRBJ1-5	CASGDRGNQPQHF
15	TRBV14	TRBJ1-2	CASSPLTGSAAGYTF
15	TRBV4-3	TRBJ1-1	CASSQDTGLNTEAFF
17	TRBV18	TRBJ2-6	CASSPLPHPSGANVLTF
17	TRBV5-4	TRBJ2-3	CASSPPRLSLSTDTQYF
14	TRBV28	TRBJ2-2	CASILGGRDGELFF
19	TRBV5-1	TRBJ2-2	CASSLVGLSGGPNTGELFF
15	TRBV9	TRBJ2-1	CASSVVGVAYNEQFF
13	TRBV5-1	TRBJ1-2	CASSPGQLYGYTF
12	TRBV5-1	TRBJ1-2	CASSLYNYGYTF